The source of this T cell receptor (beta chain) is a study of blood T cell repertoires in COVID-19. Data came from immunoSEQ multiplex PCR; TCRdb stores just in-frame clones and leaves some out. The sample lists 150,000 to 200,000 clones, 80% to 85% occurring once. V was shortened by 4 bases and J by 0 bases, with 18 bases between the two germline ends. This CDR3 spans 17 amino acids. The germline V gene encodes CDR1 SGHDN and CDR2 FVKESK. The receptor's source is a human donor with acute or convalescent COVID-19. The donor label of this sample is uncertain. The J gene is TRBJ1-1, the V gene TRBV14; D remains ambiguous. The sequencing sample was made of peripheral blood. The CDR3 bases are TGTGCCAGCAGCCTTACCACAGCTCCTTACATGAACACTGAAGCTTTCTTT. Its translation is CASSLTTAPYMNTEAFF.